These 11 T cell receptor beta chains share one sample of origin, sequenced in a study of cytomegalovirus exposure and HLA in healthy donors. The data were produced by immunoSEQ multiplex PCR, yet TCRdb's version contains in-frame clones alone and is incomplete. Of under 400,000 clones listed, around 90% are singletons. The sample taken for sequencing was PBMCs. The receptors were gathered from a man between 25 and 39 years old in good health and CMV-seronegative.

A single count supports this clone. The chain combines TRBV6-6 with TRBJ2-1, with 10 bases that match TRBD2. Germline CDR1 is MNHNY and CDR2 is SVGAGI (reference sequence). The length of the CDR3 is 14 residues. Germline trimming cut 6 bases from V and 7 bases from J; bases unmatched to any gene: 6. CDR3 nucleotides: TGTGCCAGCAGCCCTTTAGCGGGGGGTAATGAGCAGTTCTTC. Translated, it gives CASSPLAGGNEQFF.

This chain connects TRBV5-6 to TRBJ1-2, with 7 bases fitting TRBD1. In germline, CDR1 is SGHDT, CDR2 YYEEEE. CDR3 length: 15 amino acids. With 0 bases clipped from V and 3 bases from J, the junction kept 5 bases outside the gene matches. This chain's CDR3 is CASSLDPGGYYGYTF. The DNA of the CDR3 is TGTGCCAGCAGCTTGGATCCAGGGGGGTACTATGGCTACACCTTC.

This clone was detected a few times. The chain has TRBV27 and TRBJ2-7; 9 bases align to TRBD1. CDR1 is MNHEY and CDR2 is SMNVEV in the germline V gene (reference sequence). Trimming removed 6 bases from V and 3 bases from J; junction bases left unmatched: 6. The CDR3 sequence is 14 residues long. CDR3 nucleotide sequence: TGTGCCAGCAGCACAGGGGGCGCAGGCTACGAGCAGTACTTC. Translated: CASSTGGAGYEQYF.

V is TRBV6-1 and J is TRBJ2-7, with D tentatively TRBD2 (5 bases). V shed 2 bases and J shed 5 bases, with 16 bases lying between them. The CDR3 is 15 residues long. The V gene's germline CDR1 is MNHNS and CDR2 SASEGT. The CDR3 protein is CASSEYRPLEDEQYF. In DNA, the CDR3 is TGTGCCAGCAGTGAATATCGGCCCCTGGAGGACGAGCAGTACTTC.

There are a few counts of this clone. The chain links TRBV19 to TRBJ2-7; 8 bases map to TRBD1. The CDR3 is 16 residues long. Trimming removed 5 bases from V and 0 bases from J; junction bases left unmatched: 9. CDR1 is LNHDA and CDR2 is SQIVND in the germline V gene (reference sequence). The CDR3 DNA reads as TGTGCCAGTAGTGTGCAGGGGGCGAGTAGCTCCTACGAGCAGTACTTC. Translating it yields CASSVQGASSSYEQYF.

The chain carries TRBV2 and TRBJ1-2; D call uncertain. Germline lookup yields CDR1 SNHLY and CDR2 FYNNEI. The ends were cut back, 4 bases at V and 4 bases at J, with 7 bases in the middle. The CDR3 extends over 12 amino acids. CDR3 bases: TGTGCCAGCAGTGCCAGCGGCTATGGCTACACCTTC. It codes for CASSASGYGYTF.

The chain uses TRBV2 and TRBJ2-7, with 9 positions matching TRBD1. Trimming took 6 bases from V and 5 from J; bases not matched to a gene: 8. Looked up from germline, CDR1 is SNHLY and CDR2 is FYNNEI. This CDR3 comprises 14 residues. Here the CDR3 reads CASRRGQGSDEQYF. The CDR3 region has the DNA TGTGCCAGCAGACGTGGACAGGGGAGCGACGAGCAGTACTTC.

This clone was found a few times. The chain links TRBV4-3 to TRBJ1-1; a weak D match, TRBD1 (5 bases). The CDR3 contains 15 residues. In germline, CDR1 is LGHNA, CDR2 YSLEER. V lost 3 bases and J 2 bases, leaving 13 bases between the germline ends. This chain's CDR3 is CASSQFVGANTEAFF. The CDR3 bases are TGCGCCAGCAGCCAGTTCGTAGGGGCAAACACTGAAGCTTTCTTT.

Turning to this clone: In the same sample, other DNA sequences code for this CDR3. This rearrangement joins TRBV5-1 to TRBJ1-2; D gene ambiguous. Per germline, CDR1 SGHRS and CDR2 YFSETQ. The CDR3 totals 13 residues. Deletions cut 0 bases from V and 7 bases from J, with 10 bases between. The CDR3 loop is CASSLAGEGGYTF. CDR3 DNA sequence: TGCGCCAGCAGCTTGGCTGGGGAGGGTGGCTACACCTTC.

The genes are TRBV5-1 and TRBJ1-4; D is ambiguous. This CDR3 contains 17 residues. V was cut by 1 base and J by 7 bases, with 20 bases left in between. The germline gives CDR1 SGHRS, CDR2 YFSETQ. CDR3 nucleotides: TGCGCCAGCAGCTTGTACGTTTCGGACTACGGGCGTGAAAAACTGTTTTTT. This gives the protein CASSLYVSDYGREKLFF.

The CDR3 sequence is CASSPWADTDTQYF. As DNA, the CDR3 is TGTGCCAGCTCACCCTGGGCCGACACAGATACGCAGTATTTT. The chain recombines TRBV18 with TRBJ2-3; D remains unclear. The V end lost 3 bases, the J end lost 2 bases, and 9 bases lay between the germline ends. The CDR3 loop spans 14 amino acids. From germline, CDR1 is KGHSH and CDR2 LQKENI.